The 10 T cell receptor beta chains below were found in one sample sequenced in a study of identical twins. TCRdb called the 5' RACE reads again in MiXCR, with one record for every CDR3 protein. The sample yields about 240,000 distinct CDR3 sequences, over 9.5% seen once. These data were also filed under a second study, of yellow fever vaccine responses in identical twins.

Sequenced: memory (CD45RO+) T cells sorted from blood. These receptors were taken from a woman between 18 and 29 years old in good health.

This clonotype was counted ten times or more. The chain employs TRBV5-1 and TRBJ2-2, with 15 bases that match TRBD2. The CDR3 length is 20 residues. The germline V gene encodes CDR1 SGHRS and CDR2 YFSETQ. V gave up 4 bases and J gave up 0 bases; unmatched junction bases: 10. CDR3 protein: CASSQTRTSGGAANTGELFF. In DNA, the CDR3 is TGCGCCAGCAGCCAGACCCGGACTAGCGGGGGGGCCGCGAACACCGGGGAGCTGTTTTTT.

This clonotype was picked up a small number of times. The chain links TRBV7-8 to TRBJ2-3; 7 bases fit TRBD1. Germline-derived CDR1 and CDR2 are SGHVS and FQNEAQ. V lost 1 base and J lost 3; bases outside the gene matches: 1. The CDR3 covers 14 residues. CDR3 region: CASSLGDRTDTQYF. The CDR3, as DNA: TGTGCCAGCAGCTTAGGGGACAGAACAGATACGCAGTATTTT. Full variable domain (outside the CDR3, taken from reference TRBV7-8 and TRBJ2-3): GAGVSQSPRYKVAKRGQDVALRCDPISGHVSLFWYQQALGQGPEFLTYFQNEAQLDKSGLPSDRFFAERPEGSVSTLKIQRTQQEDSAVYLCASSLGDRTDTQYFGPGTRLTVL.

This clonotype was recorded a few times. V and J are TRBV5-1 and TRBJ2-5; D unresolved. Germline V gene sequence: CDR1 SGHRS, CDR2 YFSETQ. The length of the CDR3 is 12 residues. Trimming took 0 bases from V and 5 from J, leaving 5 bases between them. CDR3 region: CASSLGMETQYF. DNA for the CDR3: TGCGCCAGCAGCTTGGGGATGGAGACCCAGTACTTC.

This clonotype was picked up a small number of times. The chain carries TRBV29-1 and TRBJ1-1; D gene ambiguous. Germline V gene data show CDR1 as SQVTM and CDR2 as ANQGSEA. Deletions cut 3 bases from V and 4 bases from J, with 12 bases between. This CDR3 region has 13 residues. The CDR3 is CSVDWREGTEAFF. The CDR3 coding sequence is TGCAGCGTTGATTGGAGGGAGGGCACTGAAGCTTTCTTT.

The chain is built from TRBV12-3 or TRBV12-4 and TRBJ2-1; 7 bases align to TRBD2. J gave up 3 bases and V 0 bases, and 5 bases lay outside the gene matches. The CDR3 is 16 residues long. The CDR3 DNA reads as TGTGCCAGCAGTTTAGCCGGCCTAGCGGACTACAATGAGCAGTTCTTC. It yields the protein CASSLAGLADYNEQFF.

This clonotype was counted at least ten times. The J gene is TRBJ2-7, the V gene TRBV7-2; 9 bases are a match to TRBD1. The length of the CDR3 is 14 residues. The V segment lost 1 base and the J segment 3 bases; nucleotides outside the gene matches: 1. Germline CDR1 is SGHTA and CDR2 is FQGNSA. CDR3 amino acids: CASSLGQGDYEQYF. The CDR3 nucleotides read TGTGCCAGCAGCTTAGGACAGGGGGACTACGAGCAGTACTTC.

This clonotype was seen repeatedly, ten times or more. The V and J genes are TRBV7-9 and TRBJ2-7; the D gene is possibly TRBD1 (6 bases). Germline CDR1 is SEHNR and CDR2 is FQNEAQ (reference sequence). Trimming shortened V by 2 bases and J by 0 bases, and 17 bases separated the two germline ends. This CDR3 is 17 amino acids long. The CDR3 nucleotides read TGTGCCAGCAGCTTATTCCCGACAGGTAAAAGCTCCTACGAGCAGTACTTC. Protein product: CASSLFPTGKSSYEQYF.

This clonotype has only a few counts. CDR3 in amino acids: CASSDRQADNSPLHF. CDR3 DNA sequence: TGTGCCAGCAGTGATCGACAGGCCGATAATTCACCCCTCCACTTT. The gene calls are TRBV28 and TRBJ1-6, with a possible D match to TRBD1 (6 bases). CDR3 length: 15 amino acids. Germline CDR1 and CDR2: MDHEN and SYDVKM. V lost 5 bases to trimming and J lost 5 bases, with 13 bases between them.

The rearrangement uses TRBV25-1 and TRBJ2-7; D uncertain. Trimming stripped 3 bases from V and 6 bases from J, with 0 bases between. Germline V CDR1 and CDR2: MGHDK, SYGVNS. This CDR3 has 9 residues. The CDR3 sequence: CASSDEQYF. CDR3 bases: TGTGCCAGCAGTGACGAGCAGTACTTC.

This clonotype was counted only a few times. The chain links TRBV7-2 to TRBJ2-3; D ambiguous. Germline CDR1 SGHTA, CDR2 FQGNSA. This CDR3 spans 13 amino acids. Trimming shortened V by 1 base and J by 5 bases, and 7 bases separated the two germline ends. CDR3 loop: CASSLESGDTQYF. CDR3 sequence (DNA): TGTGCCAGCAGCTTAGAGTCCGGAGATACGCAGTATTTT.